These 27 T cell receptor beta chains were sequenced from one sample in a study of T cells in narcolepsy. Clones were sequenced by immunoSEQ multiplex PCR, and TCRdb holds only the in-frame ones, with some missing. The sample includes tens of thousands of clones, more than 70% of them seen just once. Sequenced material: CD45RA- memory CD4+ T cells from PBMCs. These receptors were taken from a human donor with narcolepsy.

This clone was detected once. The V call is TRBV11-3, the J call TRBJ2-7; TRBD1 matches 8 bases. This CDR3 comprises 15 residues. The J segment lost 0 bases and the V segment lost 1 base, leaving 2 bases of the junction unmatched. Germline CDR1 SGHNT, CDR2 YENEEA. CDR3 residues: CASSLAGTGSYEQYF. As DNA, the CDR3 is TGTGCCAGCAGCTTAGCCGGGACAGGCTCCTACGAGCAGTACTTC.

The CDR3 loop is CASRGVGSTDTQYF. CDR3 DNA: TGTGCCAGCAGGGGAGTGGGCTCCACAGATACGCAGTATTTT. J is TRBJ2-3 and V is TRBV6-5; maybe TRBD2 (5 bases). The germline V gene encodes CDR1 MNHEY and CDR2 SVGAGI. V dropped 6 bases and J dropped 2 bases, with 12 bases sitting between them. This CDR3 contains 14 residues.

V gene TRBV27 combines with J gene TRBJ2-1, with 9 nucleotides matching TRBD2. V lost 3 bases to trimming and J lost 8 bases; unmatched junction nucleotides: 8. The germline V gene encodes CDR1 MNHEY and CDR2 SMNVEV (reference sequence). There are 15 residues in the CDR3. The DNA of the CDR3 is TGTGCCAGCAGTTTTTACGGCGGGAGGGGCGATGAGCAGTTCTTC. It yields the protein CASSFYGGRGDEQFF.

The rearrangement uses TRBV6-5 and TRBJ1-2; the match to TRBD1 covers 10 bases. Germline CDR1 MNHEY, CDR2 SVGAGI. The CDR3 is 13 amino acids. V lost 6 bases, J lost 7 bases, and 5 bases stayed unmatched. DNA for the CDR3: TGTGCCAGCAGCGACAGGGGGCGTTTTGGCTACACCTTC. Translated, it gives CASSDRGRFGYTF.

Here the CDR3 DNA reads TGTGCCAGCAGCTTAGAAGTAGCCCAGTTCTTC. Translating gives CASSLEVAQFF. The chain is built from TRBV7-2 and TRBJ2-1; D ambiguous. The CDR3 is 11 amino acids. V lost 1 base and J 13 bases, leaving 8 bases between the germline ends. CDR1 is SGHTA, CDR2 FQGNSA, per germline.

The chain uses TRBV30 and TRBJ1-4; a possible D gene is TRBD1 (5 bases). Trimming took off 4 bases at V and 8 bases at J, with 14 bases between the two ends. The CDR3 covers 13 residues. The germline gives CDR1 GTSNPN, CDR2 SVGIG (reference sequence). The DNA for the CDR3 is TGTGCCTGGATGAGGCAGGGTCGAGAAAAACTGTTTTTT. As protein: CAWMRQGREKLFF. The full variable domain, rest sourced from reference TRBV30 and TRBJ1-4, is SQTIHQWPATLVQPVGSPLSLECTVEGTSNPNLYWYRQAAGRGLQLLFYSVGIGQISSEVPQNLSASRPQDRQFILSSKKLLLSDSGFYLCAWMRQGREKLFFGSGTQLSVL.

Written as DNA, the CDR3 is TGTGCCACCAGCAGACACAACAGGGTTTTCAGCGGGGAGCTGTTTTTT. Its protein is CATSRHNRVFSGELFF. V and J are TRBV15 and TRBJ2-2, with D possibly matching TRBD1 (6 bases). CDR3 length: 16 amino acids. Germline CDR1 is LNHNV and CDR2 is YYDKDF (reference sequence). Deletions cut 2 bases from V and 7 bases from J, with 17 bases between.

Concerning this clone itself: At the DNA level, this CDR3 is encoded by other sequences in the same sample as well. The chain combines TRBV27 with TRBJ1-1; a possible D gene is TRBD1 (6 bases). This CDR3 comprises 16 residues. Between the trimmed V and J ends, which lost 5 bases and 2 bases, there was a span of 18 bases. Germline-derived CDR1 and CDR2 are MNHEY and SMNVEV (reference sequence). CDR3 amino acids: CASSINRVAVNTEAFF. The CDR3 DNA sequence: TGTGCCAGCAGTATTAACAGGGTGGCCGTTAACACTGAAGCTTTCTTT.

A few counts support this clone. The rearrangement uses TRBV4-1 and TRBJ2-1; TRBD2 aligns across 11 bases. The CDR3 extends over 16 amino acids. J gave up 8 bases and V 0 bases, and 6 bases lay outside the gene matches. Looked up from germline, CDR1 is MGHRA and CDR2 is YSYEKL. CDR3 DNA: TGCGCCAGCAGCCAAGAACCCCTAGCGGGAGGCTATGAGCAGTTCTTC. Amino acids: CASSQEPLAGGYEQFF.

V usage is TRBV7-3 and J usage is TRBJ2-5, with D possibly TRBD2 on 6 matching bases. This CDR3 is 13 amino acids long. Germline-derived CDR1 and CDR2 are SGHTA and FQGTGA. Trimming cost V 5 bases and J 2 bases, with 9 bases left between them. CDR3 in amino acids: CASSAGSQETQYF. The CDR3 DNA is TGTGCCAGCAGCGCCGGGAGTCAAGAGACCCAGTACTTC.

The chain couples TRBV5-1 to TRBJ2-7; D possibly corresponds to TRBD2 (6 bases). The CDR3 runs to 14 residues. V was pared by 4 bases and J by 5 bases, with 16 bases between. CDR1 SGHRS and CDR2 YFSETQ come from the germline V gene. CDR3 bases: TGCGCCAGCAGCCGTACTAGCCCGTACGACGAGCAGTACTTC. Protein product: CASSRTSPYDEQYF.

The chain is built from TRBV19 and TRBJ2-7; 8 bases match TRBD2. V dropped 5 bases and J dropped 2; count of bases not matched to a gene: 14. This CDR3 contains 17 residues. CDR1 LNHDA and CDR2 SQIVND come from the germline V gene (reference sequence). The CDR3 is CASSHGGDSGFAYEQYF. The CDR3 DNA sequence: TGTGCCAGTAGTCACGGGGGGGATAGCGGTTTTGCCTACGAGCAGTACTTC.

This chain connects TRBV27 to TRBJ2-7; 9 nucleotides align to TRBD1. Germline CDR1 MNHEY, CDR2 SMNVEV (reference sequence). The V segment lost 8 bases and the J segment 4 bases; nucleotides outside the gene matches: 9. The CDR3 runs 14 residues. The CDR3 loop is CASRRGQGLYEQYF. The CDR3 DNA reads TGTGCCAGCCGGAGGGGACAGGGTTTGTACGAGCAGTACTTC.

The V and J genes are TRBV19 and TRBJ1-4, with TRBD1 matching 8 bases. There are 13 residues in the CDR3. Looked up from germline, CDR1 is LNHDA and CDR2 is SQIVND (reference sequence). J was trimmed by 3 bases and V by 8 bases; bases with no gene match: 2. The chain's CDR3 is CASWDRSNEKLFF. The CDR3 coding sequence is TGTGCCAGTTGGGACAGGTCTAATGAAAAACTGTTTTTT.

This clone appeared once. This chain connects TRBV7-9 to TRBJ2-3, with a tentative D call TRBD1 (6 bases). Germline CDR1 is SEHNR and CDR2 is FQNEAQ (reference sequence). V gave up 5 bases and J gave up 1 base, with 16 bases separating them. This CDR3 spans 16 amino acids. The CDR3 DNA is TGTGCCAGCAGCCCCAGGACAGCCAGCCGCACAGATACGCAGTATTTT. It codes for CASSPRTASRTDTQYF.

The chain is built from TRBV4-2 and TRBJ2-3, with 11 bases fitting TRBD2. CDR1 and CDR2 (germline): LGHNA, YNFKEQ. Unmatched junction bases numbered 6, after V lost 1 base and J lost 0 bases. This CDR3 region has 18 residues. CDR3 in DNA: TGTGCCAGCAGCCAAGCGACTAGCGGGAACCCTAGCACAGATACGCAGTATTTT. This encodes CASSQATSGNPSTDTQYF.

As concerns this clone: The junction departs from the called germline gene at one end, perhaps through a read error. V gene TRBV4-1 combines with J gene TRBJ2-1; 7 nucleotides match TRBD2. The CDR3 runs 17 residues. In germline, CDR1 is MGHRA, CDR2 YSYEKL. The CDR3 is CANSQTYPGLPYNEQFF. In DNA, the CDR3 is TGCGCCAACAGCCAAACCTACCCGGGACTACCATACAATGAGCAGTTCTTC.

This clone was detected a few times. V is TRBV2 and J is TRBJ2-3, with a tentative D call TRBD1 (6 bases). Germline assignment: CDR1 SNHLY and CDR2 FYNNEI. This CDR3 comprises 14 residues. V lost 7 bases to trimming and J lost 4 bases, with 15 bases between them. CDR3 sequence: CASIRGSRADTQYF. CDR3 DNA: TGTGCCAGCATAAGGGGGAGTAGGGCAGATACGCAGTATTTT.

The chain joins TRBV15 to TRBJ1-5, with D uncertain. This CDR3 comprises 15 residues. Germline CDR1 reads LNHNV; CDR2 reads YYDKDF (reference sequence). Trimming removed 1 base from V and 5 bases from J, with 12 bases in between. The CDR3 loop is CATSRGEASYQPQHF. CDR3 DNA sequence: TGTGCCACCAGCAGAGGGGAGGCATCTTATCAGCCCCAGCATTTT. Full variable domain (remainder filled in from reference TRBV15 and TRBJ1-5): DAMVIQNPRYQVTQFGKPVTLSCSQTLNHNVMYWYQQKSSQAPKLLFHYYDKDFNNEADTPDNFQSRRPNTSFCFLDIRSPGLGDTAMYLCATSRGEASYQPQHFGDGTRLSIL.

This chain uses TRBV5-4 with TRBJ2-7; 10 nucleotides match TRBD2. The germline V gene encodes CDR1 SGHNT and CDR2 YYREEE (reference sequence). This CDR3 contains 15 residues. The J segment lost 6 bases and the V segment lost 0 bases, leaving 6 bases of the junction unmatched. The CDR3 sequence is CASSLASGRSSEQYF. The CDR3 DNA reads as TGTGCCAGCAGCTTGGCTAGCGGGAGAAGTAGCGAGCAGTACTTC.

This clone has a single count. One end of the junction varies from germline; a read error may be responsible. The chain has TRBV2 and TRBJ2-5; a possible D gene is TRBD2 (6 bases). Per germline, CDR1 SNHLY and CDR2 FYNNEI. The CDR3 spans 14 residues. The CDR3 DNA is TGTGCCAGCAGTGATGGGAGGAGGTCGGAGACCCGGTACTTC. This gives the protein CASSDGRRSETRYF.

V and J are TRBV5-1 and TRBJ2-7; D not certain. Germline loops: CDR1 SGHRS, CDR2 YFSETQ. Trimming left V 4 bases short and J 5 bases short, with 19 bases between. The CDR3 is 15 amino acids. CDR3 region: CASSLKRLVDNEQYF. As DNA, the CDR3 is TGCGCCAGCAGCCTGAAAAGGTTGGTAGACAACGAGCAGTACTTC.

The table lists this clone with a count of one. The chain uses TRBV6-5 and TRBJ2-1; 10 bases map to TRBD2. The CDR3 loop spans 14 amino acids. CDR1 is MNHEY and CDR2 is SVGAGI in the germline V gene. V shed 7 bases, J shed 9 bases, and the junction held 9 bases outside the gene matches. CDR3 in DNA: TGTGCCAGCACGGGGCTAGCGGGAGCAGGTGAGCAGTTCTTC. The encoded protein is CASTGLAGAGEQFF.

The chain couples TRBV28 to TRBJ2-6, with TRBD2 matching over 12 bases. CDR1 MDHEN and CDR2 SYDVKM come from the germline V gene. V was clipped by 9 bases and J by 4 bases; unmatched bases: 10. CDR3 length equals 17 residues. The CDR3 spells CASITSGRPLGANVLTF. CDR3 sequence (DNA): TGTGCCAGTATTACTAGCGGGAGGCCGCTGGGGGCCAACGTCCTGACTTTC.

The CDR3 loop reads CATSRPGDSATNEKLFF. The CDR3 DNA reads TGTGCCACCAGCAGACCCGGGGACAGCGCAACTAATGAAAAACTGTTTTTT. This chain joins TRBV15 and TRBJ1-4; 7 bases fit TRBD1. The trim removed 2 bases at V and 0 bases at J, leaving 6 bases unmatched. The CDR3 runs to 17 residues. CDR1 and CDR2 (germline): LNHNV, YYDKDF (reference sequence).

The chain is built from TRBV4-2 and TRBJ2-3, with D possibly being TRBD2 (5 bases). Germline-derived CDR1 and CDR2 are LGHNA and YNFKEQ. The germline V and J ends were trimmed by 5 bases and 6 bases, with 21 bases remaining between them. This CDR3 region has 16 residues. The DNA for the CDR3 is TGTGCCAGCAGCAAAAAAGCGGATGGCGTTTCGGATACGCAGTATTTT. Translating it yields CASSKKADGVSDTQYF.

This clone was seen once. The rearrangement links TRBV6-6 to TRBJ2-7, with 7 bases matching TRBD2. J lost 4 bases, V lost 6 bases, and 15 bases had no gene match. Germline V gene sequence: CDR1 MNHNY, CDR2 SVGAGI (reference sequence). The length of the CDR3 is 16 residues. CDR3 nucleotide sequence: TGTGCCAGCAGGGGACGAAACGCGGGAGCTCTTTACGAGCAGTACTTC. Translation gives CASRGRNAGALYEQYF.